This T cell receptor beta chain was captured by sequencing in a study of cytomegalovirus exposure and HLA in healthy donors. Study-level results: Several V segments, TRBV6-2 and TRBV6-3 among them, could not be told apart and were dropped. Presence/absence comparisons presumed near-even sequencing depth among donors.

The V gene lost 4 bases and the J gene lost 2 bases, with 17 bases spanning the gap. This CDR3 is 17 amino acids long. Germline V lookup: CDR1 KGHSY, CDR2 FQNENV. A single count supports this clone. Its specificity is unknown. It was with 60 Vbeta and 13 Jbeta primers that the PCR ran. The method was immunoSEQ multiplex PCR; TCRdb's version includes in-frame clones alone and lacks a portion of them. The sample shows some 180,000 clones, just over 75% of them seen only once. The receptor comes from a woman aged 60-75 years in good health and CMV-seropositive. Material for sequencing was PBMCs. The chain couples TRBV16 to TRBJ2-2; tentative D call: TRBD2 (5 bases). The CDR3 DNA reads as TGTGCCAGCAGCCCGTTGCTGGAGACGGGAAACACCGGGGAGCTGTTTTTT. Protein product: CASSPLLETGNTGELFF.